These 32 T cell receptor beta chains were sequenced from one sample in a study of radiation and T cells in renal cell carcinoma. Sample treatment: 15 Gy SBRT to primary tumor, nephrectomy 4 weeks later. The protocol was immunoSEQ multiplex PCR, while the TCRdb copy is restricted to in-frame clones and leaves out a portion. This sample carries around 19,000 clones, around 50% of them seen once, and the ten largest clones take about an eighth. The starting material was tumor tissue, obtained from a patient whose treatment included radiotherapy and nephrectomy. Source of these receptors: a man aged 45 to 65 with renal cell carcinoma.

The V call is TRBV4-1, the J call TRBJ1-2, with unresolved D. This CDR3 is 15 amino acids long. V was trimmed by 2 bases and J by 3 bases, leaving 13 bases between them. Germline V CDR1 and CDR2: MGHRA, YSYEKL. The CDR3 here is CASSQYSRGDYGYTF. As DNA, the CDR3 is TGCGCCAGCAGCCAATATTCACGGGGAGACTATGGCTACACCTTC.

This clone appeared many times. As DNA, the CDR3 is TGTGCCAGCAGCTCCGGGGGAGGGGGCCTTCAGCCCCAGCATTTT. Amino acid sequence: CASSSGGGGLQPQHF. The chain carries TRBV7-2 and TRBJ1-5; 7 bases map to TRBD1. V lost 4 bases, J lost 6 bases, and 9 bases stayed unmatched. Germline V gene data show CDR1 as SGHTA and CDR2 as FQGNSA. This CDR3 region has 15 residues.

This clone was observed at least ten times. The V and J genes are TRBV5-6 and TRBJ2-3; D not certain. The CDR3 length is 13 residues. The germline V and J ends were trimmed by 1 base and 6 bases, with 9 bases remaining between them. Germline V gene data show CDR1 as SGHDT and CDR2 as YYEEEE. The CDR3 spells CASSLWGRDTQYF. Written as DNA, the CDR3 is TGTGCCAGCAGCTTGTGGGGTCGGGATACGCAGTATTTT.

CDR3 coding DNA: TGTGCCAGCAGGAGATCGGCTAATGAAAAACTGTTTTTT. As protein: CASRRSANEKLFF. The chain employs TRBV28 and TRBJ1-4; D uncertain. Germline V gene lookup returns CDR1 MDHEN and CDR2 SYDVKM. Trimming removed 6 bases from V and 3 bases from J, with 8 bases in between. The CDR3 runs 13 residues.

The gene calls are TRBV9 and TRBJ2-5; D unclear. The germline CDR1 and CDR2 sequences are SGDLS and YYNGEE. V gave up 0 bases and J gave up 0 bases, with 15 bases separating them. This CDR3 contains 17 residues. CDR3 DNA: TGTGCCAGCAGCGTAGAAGCGACCCCCCGAGACCAAGAGACCCAGTACTTC. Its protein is CASSVEATPRDQETQYF.

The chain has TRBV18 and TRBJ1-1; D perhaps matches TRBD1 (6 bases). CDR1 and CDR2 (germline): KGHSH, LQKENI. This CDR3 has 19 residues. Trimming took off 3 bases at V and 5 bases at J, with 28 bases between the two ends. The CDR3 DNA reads TGTGCCAGCTCACCCCCCTCCTTTGCCGGGGGCAGGAGGGAAACTGAAGCTTTCTTT. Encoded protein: CASSPPSFAGGRRETEAFF.

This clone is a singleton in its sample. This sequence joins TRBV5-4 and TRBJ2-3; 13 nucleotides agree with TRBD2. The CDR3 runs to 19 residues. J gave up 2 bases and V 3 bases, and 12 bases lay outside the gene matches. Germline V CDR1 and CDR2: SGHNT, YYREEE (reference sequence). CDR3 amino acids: CASSSSGLAGRGTTDTQYF. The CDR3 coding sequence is TGTGCCAGCAGCTCCTCGGGACTAGCGGGAAGAGGTACCACAGATACGCAGTATTTT. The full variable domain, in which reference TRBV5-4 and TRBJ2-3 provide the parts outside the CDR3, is ETGVTQSPTHLIKTRGQQVTLRCSSQSGHNTVSWYQQALGQGPQFIFQYYREEENGRGNFPPRFSGLQFPNYSSELNVNALELDDSALYLCASSSSGLAGRGTTDTQYFGPGTRLTVL.

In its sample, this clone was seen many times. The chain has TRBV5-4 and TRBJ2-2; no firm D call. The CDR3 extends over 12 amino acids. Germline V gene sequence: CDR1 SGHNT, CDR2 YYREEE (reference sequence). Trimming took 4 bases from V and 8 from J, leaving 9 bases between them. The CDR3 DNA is TGTGCCAGCAGCCCCGGTTGGGGGGAGCTGTTTTTT. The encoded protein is CASSPGWGELFF.

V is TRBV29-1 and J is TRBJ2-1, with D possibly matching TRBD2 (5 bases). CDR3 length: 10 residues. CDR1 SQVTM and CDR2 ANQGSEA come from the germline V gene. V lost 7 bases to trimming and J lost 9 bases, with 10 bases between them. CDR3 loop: CSAQTTEQFF. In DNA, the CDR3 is TGCAGCGCTCAGACTACTGAGCAGTTCTTC.

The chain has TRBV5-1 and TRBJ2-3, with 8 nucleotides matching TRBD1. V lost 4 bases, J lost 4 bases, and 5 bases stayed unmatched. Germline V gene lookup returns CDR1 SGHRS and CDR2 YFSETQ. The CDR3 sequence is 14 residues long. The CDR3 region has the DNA TGCGCCAGCAGCGGACAGGGAGAGGCAGATACGCAGTATTTT. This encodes CASSGQGEADTQYF.

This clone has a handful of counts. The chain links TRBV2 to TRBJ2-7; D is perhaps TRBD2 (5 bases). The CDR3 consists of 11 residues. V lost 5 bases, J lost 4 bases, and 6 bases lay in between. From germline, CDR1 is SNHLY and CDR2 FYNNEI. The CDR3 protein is CASSTGYEQYF. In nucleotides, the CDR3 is TGTGCCAGCAGTACGGGATACGAGCAGTACTTC.

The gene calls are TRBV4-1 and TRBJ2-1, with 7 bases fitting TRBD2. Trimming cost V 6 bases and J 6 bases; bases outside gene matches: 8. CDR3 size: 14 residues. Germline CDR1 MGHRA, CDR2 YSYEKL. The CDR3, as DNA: TGCGCCAGCAGGGGGAGAGCGGGAAGCAATGAGCAGTTCTTC. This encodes CASRGRAGSNEQFF.

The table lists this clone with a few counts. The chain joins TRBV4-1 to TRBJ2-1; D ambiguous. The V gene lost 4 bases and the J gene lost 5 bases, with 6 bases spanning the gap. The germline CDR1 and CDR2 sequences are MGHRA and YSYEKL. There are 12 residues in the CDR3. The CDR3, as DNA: TGCGCCAGCAGCCGCATCAACAATGAGCAGTTCTTC. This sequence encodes CASSRINNEQFF.

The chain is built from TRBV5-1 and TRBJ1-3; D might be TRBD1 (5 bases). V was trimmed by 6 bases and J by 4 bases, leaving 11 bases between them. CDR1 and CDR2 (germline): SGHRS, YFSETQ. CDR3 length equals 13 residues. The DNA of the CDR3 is TGCGCCAGCATGCAGACAGAAGGAAACACCATATATTTT. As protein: CASMQTEGNTIYF.

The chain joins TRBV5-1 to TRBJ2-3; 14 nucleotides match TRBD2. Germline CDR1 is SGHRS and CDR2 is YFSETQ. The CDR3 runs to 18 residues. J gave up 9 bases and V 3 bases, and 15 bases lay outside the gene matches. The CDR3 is CASSWEQGLAGAGGTQYF. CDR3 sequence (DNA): TGCGCCAGCAGCTGGGAACAGGGACTAGCGGGGGCCGGGGGGACGCAGTATTTT.

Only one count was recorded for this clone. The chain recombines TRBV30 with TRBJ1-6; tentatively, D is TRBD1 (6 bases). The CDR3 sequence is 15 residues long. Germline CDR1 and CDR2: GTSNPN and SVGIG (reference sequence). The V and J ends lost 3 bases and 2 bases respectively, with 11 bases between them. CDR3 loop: CAWRFRQAYNSPLHF. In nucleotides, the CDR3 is TGTGCCTGGAGATTCCGACAGGCCTATAATTCACCCCTCCACTTT. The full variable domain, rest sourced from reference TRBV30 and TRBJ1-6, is SQTIHQWPATLVQPVGSPLSLECTVEGTSNPNLYWYRQAAGRGLQLLFYSVGIGQISSEVPQNLSASRPQDRQFILSSKKLLLSDSGFYLCAWRFRQAYNSPLHFGNGTRLTVT.

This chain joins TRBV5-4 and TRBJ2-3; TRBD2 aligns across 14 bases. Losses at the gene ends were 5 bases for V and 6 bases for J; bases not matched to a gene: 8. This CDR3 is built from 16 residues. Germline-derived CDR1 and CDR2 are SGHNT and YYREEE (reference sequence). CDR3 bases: TGTGCCAGCAGTTCAGGACTAGCGGGAGGTACGGATACGCAGTATTTT. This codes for CASSSGLAGGTDTQYF.

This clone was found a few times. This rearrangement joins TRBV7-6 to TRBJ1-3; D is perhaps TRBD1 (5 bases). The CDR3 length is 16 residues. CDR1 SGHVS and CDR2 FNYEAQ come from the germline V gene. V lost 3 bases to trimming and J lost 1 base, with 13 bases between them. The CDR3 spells CASSFGTVGSGNTIYF. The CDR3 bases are TGTGCCAGCAGCTTTGGGACGGTAGGGTCTGGAAACACCATATATTTT.

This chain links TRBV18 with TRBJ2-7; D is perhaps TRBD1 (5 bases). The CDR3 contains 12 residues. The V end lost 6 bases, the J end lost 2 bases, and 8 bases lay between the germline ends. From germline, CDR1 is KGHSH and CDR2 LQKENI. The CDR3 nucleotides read TGTGCCAGCTCGGGGCCTACCTACGAGCAGTACTTC. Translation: CASSGPTYEQYF. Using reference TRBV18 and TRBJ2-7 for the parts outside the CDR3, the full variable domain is NAGVMQNPRHLVRRRGQEARLRCSPMKGHSHVYWYRQLPEEGLKFMVYLQKENIIDESGMPKERFSAEFPKEGPSILRIQQVVRGDSAAYFCASSGPTYEQYFGPGTRLTVT.

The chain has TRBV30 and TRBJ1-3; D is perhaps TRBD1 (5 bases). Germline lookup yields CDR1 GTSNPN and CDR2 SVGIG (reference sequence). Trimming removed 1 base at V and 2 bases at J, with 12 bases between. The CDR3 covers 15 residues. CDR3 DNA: TGTGCCTGGAGTGACCCCGGCAGGGCTGGAAACACCATATATTTT. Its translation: CAWSDPGRAGNTIYF.

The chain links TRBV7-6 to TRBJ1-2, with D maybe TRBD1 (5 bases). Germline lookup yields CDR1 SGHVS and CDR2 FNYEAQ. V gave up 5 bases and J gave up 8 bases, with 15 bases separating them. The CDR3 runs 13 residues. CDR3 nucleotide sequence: TGTGCCAGCAGCCCTCGAGCCCAGGGAGGCTACACCTTC. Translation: CASSPRAQGGYTF.

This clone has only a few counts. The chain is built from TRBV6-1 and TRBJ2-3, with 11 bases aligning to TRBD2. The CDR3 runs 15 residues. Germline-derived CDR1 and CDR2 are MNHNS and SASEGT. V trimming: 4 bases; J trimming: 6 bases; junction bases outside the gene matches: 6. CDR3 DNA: TGTGCCAGCAGTGGGTCACTAGCGGGAGTTGATACGCAGTATTTT. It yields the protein CASSGSLAGVDTQYF.

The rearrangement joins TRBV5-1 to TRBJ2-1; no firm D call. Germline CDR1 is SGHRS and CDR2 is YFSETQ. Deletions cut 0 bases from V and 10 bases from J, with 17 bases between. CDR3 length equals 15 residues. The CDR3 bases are TGCGCCAGCAGCTTGGACGTCCACGGTGTAAGAGAGCAGTTCTTC. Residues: CASSLDVHGVREQFF.

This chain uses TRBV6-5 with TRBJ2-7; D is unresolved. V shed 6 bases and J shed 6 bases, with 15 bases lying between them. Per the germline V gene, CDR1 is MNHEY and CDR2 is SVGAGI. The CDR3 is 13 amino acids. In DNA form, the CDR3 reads TGTGCCAGCAGCTCGGTTCGGGTGCGCGAGCAGTACTTC. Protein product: CASSSVRVREQYF.

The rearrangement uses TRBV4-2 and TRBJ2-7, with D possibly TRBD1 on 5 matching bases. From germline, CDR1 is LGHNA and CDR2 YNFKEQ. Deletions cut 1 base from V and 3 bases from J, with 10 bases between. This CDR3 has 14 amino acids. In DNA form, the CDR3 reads TGTGCCAGCAGCCAAGCTGGGGCCGGCTACGAGCAGTACTTC. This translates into CASSQAGAGYEQYF.

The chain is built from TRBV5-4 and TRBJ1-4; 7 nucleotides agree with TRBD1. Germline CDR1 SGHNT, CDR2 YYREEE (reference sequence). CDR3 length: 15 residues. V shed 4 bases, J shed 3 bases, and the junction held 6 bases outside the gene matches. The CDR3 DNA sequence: TGTGCCAGCAGCGACCGGACAGGTTCTAATGAAAAACTGTTTTTT. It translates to CASSDRTGSNEKLFF.

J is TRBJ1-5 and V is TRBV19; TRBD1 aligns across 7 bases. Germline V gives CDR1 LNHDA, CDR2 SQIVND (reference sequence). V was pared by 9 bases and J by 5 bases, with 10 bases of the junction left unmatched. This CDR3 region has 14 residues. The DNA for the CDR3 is TGTGCCAGCGACCGGACAGGAAGGGATCAGCCCCAGCATTTT. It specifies CASDRTGRDQPQHF.

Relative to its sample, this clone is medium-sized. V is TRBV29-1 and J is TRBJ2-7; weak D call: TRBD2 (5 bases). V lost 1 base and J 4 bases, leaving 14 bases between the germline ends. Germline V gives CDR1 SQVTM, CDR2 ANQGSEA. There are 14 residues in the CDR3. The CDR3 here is CSVEGLGELYEQYF. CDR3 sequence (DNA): TGCAGCGTTGAAGGCCTCGGGGAATTATACGAGCAGTACTTC.

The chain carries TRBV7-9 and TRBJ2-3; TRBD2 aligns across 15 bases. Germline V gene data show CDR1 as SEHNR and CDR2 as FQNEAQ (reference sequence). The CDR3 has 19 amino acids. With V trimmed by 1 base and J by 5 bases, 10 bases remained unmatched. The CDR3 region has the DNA TGTGCCAGCAGCTTAGGAGGGACTAGCGGGGGGCTCGCGGGAGATACGCAGTATTTT. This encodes CASSLGGTSGGLAGDTQYF.

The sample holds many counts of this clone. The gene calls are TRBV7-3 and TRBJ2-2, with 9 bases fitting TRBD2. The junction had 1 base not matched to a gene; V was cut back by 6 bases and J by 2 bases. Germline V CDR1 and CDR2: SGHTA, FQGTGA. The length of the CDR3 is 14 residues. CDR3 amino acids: CASSLAGNTGELFF. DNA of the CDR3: TGTGCCAGCAGTCTAGCGGGAAACACCGGGGAGCTGTTTTTT.

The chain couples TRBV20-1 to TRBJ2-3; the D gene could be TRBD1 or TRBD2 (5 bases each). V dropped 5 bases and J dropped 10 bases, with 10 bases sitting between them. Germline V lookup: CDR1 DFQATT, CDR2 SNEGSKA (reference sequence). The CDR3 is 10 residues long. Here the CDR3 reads CSASGTAQYF. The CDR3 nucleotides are TGCAGTGCTTCCGGGACGGCGCAGTATTTT.

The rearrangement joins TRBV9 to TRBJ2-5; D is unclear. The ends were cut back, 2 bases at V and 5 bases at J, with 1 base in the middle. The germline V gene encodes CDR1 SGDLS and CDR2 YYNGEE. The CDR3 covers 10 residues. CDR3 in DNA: TGTGCCAGCAGCGTGGAGACCCAGTACTTC. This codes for CASSVETQYF. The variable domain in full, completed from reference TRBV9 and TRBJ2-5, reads DSGVTQTPKHLITATGQRVTLRCSPRSGDLSVYWYQQSLDQGLQFLIQYYNGEERAKGNILERFSAQQFPDLHSELNLSSLELGDSALYFCASSVETQYFGPGTRLLVL.